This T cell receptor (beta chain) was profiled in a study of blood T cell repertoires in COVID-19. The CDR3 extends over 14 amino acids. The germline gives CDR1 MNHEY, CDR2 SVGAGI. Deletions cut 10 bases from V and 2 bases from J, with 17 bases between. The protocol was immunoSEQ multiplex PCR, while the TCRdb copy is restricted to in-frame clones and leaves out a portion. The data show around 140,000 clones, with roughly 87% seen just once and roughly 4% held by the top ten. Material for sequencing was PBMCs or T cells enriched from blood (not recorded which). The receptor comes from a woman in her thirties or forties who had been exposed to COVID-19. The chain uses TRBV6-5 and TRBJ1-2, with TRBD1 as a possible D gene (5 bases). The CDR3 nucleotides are TGTGCCACCACCACGAATGACAGAAACTATGGCTACACCTTC. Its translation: CATTTNDRNYGYTF.